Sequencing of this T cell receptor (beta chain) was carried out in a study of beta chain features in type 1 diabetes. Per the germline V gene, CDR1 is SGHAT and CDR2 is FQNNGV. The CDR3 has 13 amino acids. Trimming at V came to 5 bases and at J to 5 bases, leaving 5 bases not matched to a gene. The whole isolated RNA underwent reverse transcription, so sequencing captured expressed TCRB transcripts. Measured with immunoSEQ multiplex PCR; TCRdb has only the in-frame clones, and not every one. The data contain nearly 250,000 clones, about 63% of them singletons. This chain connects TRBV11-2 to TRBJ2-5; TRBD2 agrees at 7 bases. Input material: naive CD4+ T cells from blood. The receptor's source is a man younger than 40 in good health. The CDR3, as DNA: TGTGCCAGCAGCCCGCGGGGGAGGGAGACCCAGTACTTC. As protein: CASSPRGRETQYF. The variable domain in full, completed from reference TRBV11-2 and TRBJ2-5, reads EAGVAQSPRYKIIEKRQSVAFWCNPISGHATLYWYQQILGQGPKLLIQFQNNGVVDDSQLPKDRFSAERLKGVDSTLKIQPAKLEDSAVYLCASSPRGRETQYFGPGTRLLVL.